A single sample gave rise to the 6 T cell receptor beta chains below, sequenced in a study of T cell repertoires in cytomegalovirus infection. TCRdb ran MiXCR on the reads and lists one entry per CDR3 protein. The sample includes 480,000 or so distinct CDR3 sequences, around 10% seen only once; the top ten take approximately 10%. Material for sequencing was PBMCs. These receptors were obtained from a human donor in good health (CMV status not recorded). Some clones in this sample may be carry-over from other donors' samples.

This clonotype was seen only a few times. The chain carries TRBV19 and TRBJ2-1; 8 bases are shared with TRBD1. Germline CDR1 is LNHDA and CDR2 is SQIVND (reference sequence). V shed 5 bases, J shed 7 bases, and the junction held 10 bases outside the gene matches. CDR3 length: 15 amino acids. In DNA form, the CDR3 reads TGTGCCAGTAGTGACACAGGGGGGAAGTTGAATGAGCAGTTCTTC. Protein product: CASSDTGGKLNEQFF.

This clonotype was counted between two and nine times. V and J are TRBV6-1 and TRBJ1-3; D call uncertain. The CDR3 runs 14 residues. Per germline, CDR1 MNHNS and CDR2 SASEGT. V was clipped by 3 bases and J by 0 bases, with 6 bases between them. CDR3 DNA sequence: TGTGCCAGCAGTGAGGGGTCCTCTGGAAACACCATATATTTT. Protein sequence: CASSEGSSGNTIYF.

This clonotype was detected many times. The J gene is TRBJ1-2, the V gene TRBV12-5; 7 positions match TRBD1. V dropped 3 bases and J dropped 10; count of bases not matched to a gene: 8. The germline gives CDR1 LGHNT, CDR2 FRNRAP. The CDR3 spans 13 residues. For the CDR3, the DNA is TGTGCTAGTGGTTTACAGGGGATTGCCAACTACACCTTC. Translation gives CASGLQGIANYTF. The complete variable domain, with remaining parts taken from reference TRBV12-5 and TRBJ1-2, reads DARVTQTPRHKVTEMGQEVTMRCQPILGHNTVFWYRQTMMQGLELLAYFRNRAPLDDSGMPKDRFSAEMPDATLATLKIQPSEPRDSAVYFCASGLQGIANYTFGSGTRLTVV.

This clonotype has at least ten counts. V is TRBV7-7 and J is TRBJ1-2; D is possibly TRBD1 (6 bases). The germline CDR1 and CDR2 sequences are SSHAT and FNYEAQ (reference sequence). This CDR3 is built from 12 residues. The CDR3 loop is CAVRGRDYGYTF. CDR3 DNA: TGTGCTGTCAGGGGAAGGGACTATGGCTACACCTTC.

The J gene is TRBJ1-1, the V gene TRBV20-1; D gene unclear. Germline-derived CDR1 and CDR2 are DFQATT and SNEGSKA (reference sequence). The CDR3 consists of 14 residues. The V gene lost 0 bases and the J gene lost 1 base, with 9 bases spanning the gap. CDR3 loop: CSARDTRGNTEAFF. The CDR3 DNA follows: TGCAGTGCTAGAGATACCCGAGGGAACACTGAAGCTTTCTTT.

This clonotype was recorded at least ten times. This chain connects TRBV19 to TRBJ1-1; D is undetermined. With 7 bases removed from V and 7 bases from J, the gap between germline ends came to 19 bases. The CDR3 spans 14 residues. Germline V gene data show CDR1 as LNHDA and CDR2 as SQIVND (reference sequence). The DNA of the CDR3 is TGTGCCAGTAAATTAGGCGTAGGGATTGATGAAGCTTTCTTT. Amino acids: CASKLGVGIDEAFF.